The clone carrying this TCR beta chain appeared a few times. Participants reported their clinical history, and cohort assignment relied on those reports. The data were produced by immunoSEQ multiplex PCR, yet TCRdb's version contains in-frame clones alone and is incomplete. Of 300,000 to 450,000 clones in the sample, 70% to 90% were seen once. The CDR3 has 15 amino acids. Trimming cost V 5 bases and J 2 bases, with 12 bases left between them. Looked up from germline, CDR1 is SSHAT and CDR2 is FNYEAQ (reference sequence). This specimen comes from a study of blood T cell repertoires in COVID-19. As for the study in general: Samples came from the United States, Italy and Spain, spanning acute and convalescent COVID-19.

Sequencing input: PBMCs or T cells enriched from blood (not recorded which). The rearrangement links TRBV7-7 to TRBJ2-2, with D possibly being TRBD1 (5 bases). The TCR originated in a man aged 25 to 40 who had recovered from COVID-19. In DNA, the CDR3 is TGTGCCAGCAGCCCTGCCCAGGGAAACACCGGGGAGCTGTTTTTT. Residues: CASSPAQGNTGELFF.